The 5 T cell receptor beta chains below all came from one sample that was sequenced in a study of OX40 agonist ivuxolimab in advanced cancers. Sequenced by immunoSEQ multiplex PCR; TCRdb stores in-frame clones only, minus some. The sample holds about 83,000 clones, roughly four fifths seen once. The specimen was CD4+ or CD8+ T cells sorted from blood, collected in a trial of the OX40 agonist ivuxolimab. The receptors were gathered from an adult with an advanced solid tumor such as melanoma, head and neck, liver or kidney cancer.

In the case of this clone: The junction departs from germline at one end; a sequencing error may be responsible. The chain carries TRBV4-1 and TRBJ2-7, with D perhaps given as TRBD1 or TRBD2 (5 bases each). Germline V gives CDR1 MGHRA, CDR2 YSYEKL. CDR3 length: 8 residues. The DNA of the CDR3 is TGCGTCAGCAGAGGGGAGTACTTC. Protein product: CVSRGEYF.

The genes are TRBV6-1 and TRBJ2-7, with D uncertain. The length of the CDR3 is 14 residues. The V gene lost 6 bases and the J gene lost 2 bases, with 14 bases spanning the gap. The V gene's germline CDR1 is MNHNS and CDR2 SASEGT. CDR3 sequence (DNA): TGTGCCAGCAGCGAGGACGGATTCCCCTACGAGCAGTACTTC. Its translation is CASSEDGFPYEQYF.

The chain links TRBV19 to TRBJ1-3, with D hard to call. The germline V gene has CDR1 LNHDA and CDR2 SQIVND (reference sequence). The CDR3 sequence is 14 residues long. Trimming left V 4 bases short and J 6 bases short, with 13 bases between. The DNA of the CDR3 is TGTGCCAGTAGTAGTGCGGGATCCCCAAACACCATATATTTT. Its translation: CASSSAGSPNTIYF.

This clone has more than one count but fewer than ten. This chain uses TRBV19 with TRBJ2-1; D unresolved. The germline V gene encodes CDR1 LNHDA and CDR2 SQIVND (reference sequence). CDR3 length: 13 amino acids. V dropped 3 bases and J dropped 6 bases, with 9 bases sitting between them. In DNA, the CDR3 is TGTGCCAGTAGTATGGGCCGGGCCAATGAGCAGTTCTTC. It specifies CASSMGRANEQFF. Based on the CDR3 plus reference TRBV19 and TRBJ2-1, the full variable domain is DGGITQSPKYLFRKEGQNVTLSCEQNLNHDAMYWYRQDPGQGLRLIYYSQIVNDFQKGDIAEGYSVSREKKESFPLTVTSAQKNPTAFYLCASSMGRANEQFFGPGTRLTVL.

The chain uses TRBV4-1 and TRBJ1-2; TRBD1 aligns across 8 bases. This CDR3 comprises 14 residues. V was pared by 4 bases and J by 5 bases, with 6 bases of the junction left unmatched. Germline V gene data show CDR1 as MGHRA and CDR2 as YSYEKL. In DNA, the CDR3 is TGCGCCAGCAGCCCACGGAGGACAGGGTATGGCTACACCTTC. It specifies CASSPRRTGYGYTF.